This T cell receptor (beta chain) was sequenced for a study of T cell clonality in common variable immunodeficiency. Whole-study results and caveats: TCRbeta clonality was increased in CVID versus healthy controls. Fewer TCRbeta clones were shared among CVID subjects than controls.

Profiling relied on immunoSEQ multiplex PCR, and the TCRdb table lists in-frame clones only, not all of them. Listed for the sample are tens of thousands of clones, none seen a single time. This clone showed up many times. The target antigen is unknown. With the read ending 3 residues before the CDR3 end, the germline J gene is used to fill in that end. Caucasian heritage predominated among both patients and controls. V dropped 3 bases and J dropped 3; count of bases not matched to a gene: 9. The CDR3 runs to 17 residues. Germline values: CDR1 SGHRS, CDR2 YFSETQ. The chain uses TRBV5-1 and TRBJ2-1; 10 positions agree with TRBD2. The sample taken for sequencing was peripheral blood mononuclear cells. The sequence was obtained from a person aged 18 to 69 in good health. CDR3 sequence: CASSWISGRSIYNEQFF. CDR3 bases read: TGCGCCAGCAGCTGGATTAGCGGGAGGTCCATCTACAATGAG.